This entry is about one T cell receptor (beta chain). Its antigen has not been determined. Nothing much larger sits one base from this clone, and base qualities are not available. At the junction V is shortened by 7 bases and J by 4 bases, with 11 bases in between. CDR1 and CDR2 are read off the germline V gene as MDHEN and SYDVKM. The CDR3 covers 13 residues, taking in both the cysteine and the phenylalanine. The entry retains the CDR3 DNA only, 39 bases that are in frame from base 1. The library came from the immunoSEQ multiplex PCR assay. Genomic DNA from the sorted T-cell subsets was used to amplify and sequence rearranged TCR beta chain products. In the source study's methods: Shannon entropy and Simpson indices were used to measure how diverse the repertoire of productive TCR beta rearrangements was. To gauge clonal expansion, the frequencies of the 100 most abundant productive TCR beta clonotypes among total reads were added together. The TRB repertoires were scored with a self-reactivity index built on which amino acids appear at CDR3beta positions 6 and 7. Two-way ANOVA was used for repertoire analyses, and Student t or Mann-Whitney tests were used for flow cytometric analyses. Sourced from immuneACCESS, this table was stored by TCRdb with only in-frame sequences that have V and J called. A share of the clones is absent; for the studies checked, an unresolved V gene accounts for under half, and the remainder has no known explanation. V, J and clone size reflect that table, while D and trimming were determined from the DNA. The sample table contains 34,000 or so clones; only one count was recorded for 89% of them. The ten largest clones represent roughly an eighth of the sample.

These data are taken from a study of regulatory and conventional T cells in RAG deficiency (dated by TCRdb to the late 2010s). Study-level background: To compare the diversity and composition of the repertoires of Treg, conventional CD4+ and CD8+ T cells between RAG-deficient patients and healthy controls, the study applied high-throughput TCR beta sequencing. Study-level results and caveats: Unique TCR beta sequences from Treg cells were about 100-fold fewer in Omenn syndrome and CID/AS patients than controls, versus around 9.6-fold for other subsets. For some subjects, some analyses of T-cell subsets were not performed. The CD25-high CD127-low cells sorted from Omenn syndrome patients may be peripherally activated cells rather than true Treg cells. Shorter CDR3 lengths were found in all patient T-cell subsets, and >75% Treg-Tconv repertoire overlap at nucleotide and amino acid level was observed in Omenn syndrome patients. Compared with control T-cell subpopulations, RAG-deficient patients had much lower Shannon entropy and higher Simpson indices.

Repertoire analyses used several healthy control donors as the comparison group. Before genomic DNA extraction, CD8+ T cells lacking CD4 were purified from blood. This sample was shared with a second study, whose subject was regulatory T cells. As described in the second report: In the multiplex PCR, 52 forward TRBV primers and 13 reverse TRBJ primers were used, and assay-based and computational corrections were applied for amplification bias. Repertoires from patients had restricted unique TRB V-J pairs and skewed V and J gene usage, with the strongest effect in regulatory T cells. The study compared T-cell receptor beta repertoires of sorted regulatory, conventional CD4+ and CD8+ T cells between CD3G-deficient patients and healthy controls. Peripheral blood mononuclear cells were isolated by Ficoll density separation. CD3+ CD8+ CD4- T cells were isolated on a FACSAria cell sorter. Rearranged TRB loci were amplified from genomic DNA by multiplex PCR within the immunoSEQ assay. TRB amplicons were sequenced using an Illumina HiSeq platform. Raw sequences were error-filtered and aligned to reference gene sequences by custom algorithms, then analyzed with the immunoSEQ online tools. Productive and nonproductive TRB rearrangement frequencies were evaluated among both unique and total sequences. Prism software was used to run t tests, Mann-Whitney tests or two-way ANOVA for comparisons between groups.

The specimen sequenced was CD8+ T cells sorted from blood. Here the chain combines TRBV28 and TRBJ2-1, with the D gene not confidently named. The TCR sequence derives from a human donor in good health. The CDR3 region has the sequence CASTKLDYNEQFF. Here is the DNA: TGTGCCAGCACTAAGCTAGATTACAATGAGCAGTTCTTC.